This record covers a single TCR beta chain. The germline CDR1 and CDR2 sequences are SGHRS and YFSETQ. This CDR3 has 16 residues. V dropped 4 bases and J dropped 0; count of bases not matched to a gene: 6. The table came from immunoSEQ multiplex PCR; TCRdb's copy has only in-frame clones and leaves some out. The sample carries a few hundred thousand clones, 60% to 80% recorded once. This sample is drawn from a study of shared clonotypes between healthy human individuals. The receptor was derived from a man between 25 and 39 years old in good health. The chain combines TRBV5-1 with TRBJ1-4; 7 nucleotides align to TRBD1. The specimen sequenced was memory CD4+ T cells sorted from blood. Documented subset: CD45RA-negative fraction. The DNA for the CDR3 is TGCGCCAGCAGCCGCAGGGGGGTTGCAACTAATGAAAAACTGTTTTTT. Protein: CASSRRGVATNEKLFF.